What follows are 24 T cell receptor beta chains derived from one specimen sequenced in a study of regulatory T cells in long-lasting Graves disease. For TCR beta, libraries came from iRepertoire HTBI primers and Arm-PCR of CDR3 regions. TCRdb passed the multiplex PCR reads through MiXCR, listing each CDR3 protein once. The table includes 350,000 to 400,000 distinct CDR3 sequences, around 15% detected once. Time point meaning: newly diagnosed GD, antithyroid drugs for less than 3 months. Preparation of the TCR library used RNA extracted from PBMCs. These sequences were also reported in another study, on T cells in Graves' hyperthyroidism and ophthalmopathy.

Specimen: peripheral blood mononuclear cells (PBMCs), collected at new diagnosis, from a patient treated with antithyroid drugs. These receptor sequences come from a woman between 18 and 30 years old with Graves disease.

The rearrangement uses TRBV18 and TRBJ1-3, with 7 bases fitting TRBD1. The CDR3 is 16 residues long. V shed 0 bases, J shed 0 bases, and the junction held 2 bases outside the gene matches. The germline CDR1 and CDR2 sequences are KGHSH and LQKENI. The CDR3 loop is CASSPPGQTSGNTIYF. As DNA, the CDR3 is TGTGCCAGCTCACCACCGGGACAGACCTCTGGAAACACCATATATTTT. Combining the CDR3 with reference TRBV18 and TRBJ1-3 gives the whole variable domain NAGVMQNPRHLVRRRGQEARLRCSPMKGHSHVYWYRQLPEEGLKFMVYLQKENIIDESGMPKERFSAEFPKEGPSILRIQQVVRGDSAAYFCASSPPGQTSGNTIYFGEGSWLTVV.

CDR3: CASSDDRSYNSPLHF. The CDR3 DNA is TGTGCCAGCAGTGATGACAGGTCTTATAATTCACCCCTCCACTTT. The rearrangement joins TRBV28 to TRBJ1-6; D is possibly TRBD1 (6 bases). CDR1 is MDHEN, CDR2 SYDVKM, per germline. The V and J ends lost 5 bases and 4 bases respectively, with 12 bases between them. The CDR3 consists of 15 residues.

This clonotype was seen repeatedly, ten times or more. The chain joins TRBV2 to TRBJ2-2; unclear D gene. The CDR3 loop spans 10 amino acids. With 6 bases removed from V and 6 bases from J, the gap between germline ends came to 2 bases. Looked up from germline, CDR1 is SNHLY and CDR2 is FYNNEI. The CDR3 loop is CASRSGELFF. The CDR3 coding sequence is TGTGCCAGCAGGTCCGGGGAGCTGTTTTTT.

The gene calls are TRBV28 and TRBJ2-3, with TRBD2 as a possible D gene (7 bases). The J call may be in error: the DNA end matches TRBJ2-7 better. This CDR3 is built from 14 residues. The V gene's germline CDR1 is MDHEN and CDR2 SYDVKM. In DNA, the CDR3 is TGTGCCAGCAAGGGGGGGGACATAACCCACGAGCAGTACTTC. Translating gives CASKGGDITHEQYF.

In this sample, this clonotype turned up many times. The J gene is TRBJ2-3, the V gene TRBV20-1; 10 bases are a match to TRBD1. CDR1 DFQATT and CDR2 SNEGSKA come from the germline V gene (reference sequence). The J segment lost 4 bases and the V segment lost 0 bases, leaving 1 base of the junction unmatched. The CDR3 contains 14 residues. CDR3 region: CSAREDRGSDTQYF. Here the CDR3 DNA reads TGCAGTGCTAGAGAGGACAGGGGGTCAGATACGCAGTATTTT.

The J gene is TRBJ2-7, the V gene TRBV28; 9 bases align to TRBD1. With V trimmed by 10 bases and J by 3 bases, 10 bases remained unmatched. There are 14 residues in the CDR3. Germline CDR1 and CDR2: MDHEN and SYDVKM. DNA of the CDR3: TGTGCCACCAGGGGGGACAGGGCCGTCTACGAGCAGTACTTC. This codes for CATRGDRAVYEQYF. The entire variable domain, with the rest obtained from reference TRBV28 and TRBJ2-7, is as follows: DVKVTQSSRYLVKRTGEKVFLECVQDMDHENMFWYRQDPGLGLRLIYFSYDVKMKEKGDIPEGYSVSREKKERFSLILESASTNQTSMYLCATRGDRAVYEQYFGPGTRLTVT.

This clonotype was counted at least ten times. V and J are TRBV6-5 and TRBJ2-6; no reliable D call. In germline, CDR1 is MNHEY, CDR2 SVGAGI. Trimming cost V 2 bases and J 4 bases, with 9 bases left between them. The CDR3 is 15 amino acids. The CDR3 spells CASSYEGSGANVLTF. The CDR3 DNA reads as TGTGCCAGCAGTTACGAAGGGTCCGGGGCCAACGTCCTGACTTTC.

Comments on this clonotype: Just one base apart from a much larger clone, this may be a read error. The chain joins TRBV28 to TRBJ1-4, with D possibly matching TRBD1 (5 bases). The germline gives CDR1 MDHEN, CDR2 SYDVKM. The CDR3 loop spans 16 amino acids. The V and J ends lost 8 bases and 0 bases respectively, with 16 bases between them. In DNA, the CDR3 is TGTGCCAGCGGCCGCATCGGAGGGGCAACTAATGAAAAACTGTTTTTT. Its protein product is CASGRIGGATNEKLFF.

The rearrangement uses TRBV20-1 and TRBJ1-4; TRBD1 agrees at 7 bases. V shed 1 base and J 5 bases; nucleotides not matched to a gene: 1. The CDR3 consists of 13 residues. Germline V CDR1 and CDR2: DFQATT, SNEGSKA (reference sequence). CDR3 nucleotide sequence: TGCAGTGCTAGAGGACAGGGAAATGAAAAACTGTTTTTT. Its translation is CSARGQGNEKLFF.

DNA for the CDR3: TGTGCCAGCAGCCCTTGGGATGGGGAGCTGTTTTTT. Protein: CASSPWDGELFF. This chain uses TRBV6-1 with TRBJ2-2; D unclear. The CDR3 length is 12 residues. Germline V gene sequence: CDR1 MNHNS, CDR2 SASEGT. Trimming pared 6 bases from V and 8 bases from J, leaving 10 bases between.

This clonotype appeared a few times. The V and J genes are TRBV6-2 or TRBV6-3 and TRBJ1-6, with a possible D match to TRBD1 (5 bases). The germline V gene encodes CDR1 MNHEY and CDR2 SVGEGT. The CDR3 covers 13 residues. V was cut by 6 bases and J by 7 bases, with 10 bases left in between. The CDR3: CASRRGTNSPLHF. CDR3 DNA sequence: TGTGCCAGCAGAAGGGGAACGAATTCACCCCTCCACTTT.

This clonotype was seen only a few times. DNA for the CDR3: TGTGCCAGCAGCCAAGAGGCGTCTAACTATGGCTACACCTTC. It codes for CASSQEASNYGYTF. This chain connects TRBV4-2 to TRBJ1-2; D ambiguous. The CDR3 has 14 residues. Trimming shortened V by 0 bases and J by 0 bases, and 5 bases separated the two germline ends. Germline lookup yields CDR1 LGHNA and CDR2 YNFKEQ.

There are many counts of this clonotype. V and J are TRBV12-3 or TRBV12-4 and TRBJ2-1, with 13 positions matching TRBD2. The CDR3 is 16 amino acids. V dropped 5 bases and J dropped 9; count of bases not matched to a gene: 10. DNA for the CDR3: TGTGCCAGCAGTGGGGCCGGGACTAGCGGGGTAGGTGAGCAGTTCTTC. Translated: CASSGAGTSGVGEQFF.

This clonotype was recorded at least ten times. The chain joins TRBV20-1 to TRBJ2-5, with 10 bases matching TRBD2. J lost 1 base, V lost 0 bases, and 2 bases had no gene match. The CDR3 extends over 15 amino acids. Germline assignment: CDR1 DFQATT and CDR2 SNEGSKA (reference sequence). The CDR3 nucleotides are TGCAGTGCTAGAGATTTAGCGGGGGGCCAAGAGACCCAGTACTTC. Its protein product is CSARDLAGGQETQYF.

Many counts were recorded for this clonotype. The chain employs TRBV2 and TRBJ2-7, with no clear D. V dropped 6 bases and J dropped 0 bases, with 9 bases sitting between them. The CDR3 contains 13 residues. CDR1 and CDR2 (germline): SNHLY, FYNNEI. The CDR3 spells CASSSDSSYEQYF. CDR3 sequence (DNA): TGTGCCAGCAGCTCGGATAGCTCCTACGAGCAGTACTTC.

The V and J genes are TRBV27 and TRBJ2-6; maybe TRBD1 (6 bases). The length of the CDR3 is 17 residues. Per the germline V gene, CDR1 is MNHEY and CDR2 is SMNVEV (reference sequence). Between the trimmed V and J ends, which lost 3 bases and 1 base, there was a span of 13 bases. The CDR3 bases are TGTGCCAGCAGTTTCACAGGGATGATTTCTGGGGCCAACGTCCTGACTTTC. Protein sequence: CASSFTGMISGANVLTF.

V gene TRBV29-1 combines with J gene TRBJ1-5, with a possible D match to TRBD1 (6 bases). With 6 bases removed from V and 3 bases from J, the gap between germline ends came to 12 bases. CDR3 length equals 13 residues. Germline assignment: CDR1 SQVTM and CDR2 ANQGSEA. Here the CDR3 DNA reads TGCAGCGTGTCCGGGACACACAATCAGCCCCAGCATTTT. Translation: CSVSGTHNQPQHF.

This clonotype was seen only a few times. This could be a read error, since a much larger clone is one nucleotide away. The chain employs TRBV30 and TRBJ1-4; 10 bases match TRBD1. The CDR3 sequence is 13 residues long. Looked up from germline, CDR1 is GTSNPN and CDR2 is SVGIG (reference sequence). CDR3 sequence: CAWSGQGGEELFF. In DNA form, the CDR3 reads TGTGCCTGGAGCGGACAGGGGGGTGAAGAACTGTTTTTT.

Ten or more counts support this clonotype. The CDR3 here is CASRTHARAYGYTF. CDR3 coding DNA: TGTGCCAGCCGCACACACGCCAGGGCTTATGGCTACACCTTC. The J gene is TRBJ1-2, the V gene TRBV28; D perhaps matches TRBD1 (5 bases). Trimming removed 8 bases at V and 5 bases at J, with 18 bases between. In germline, CDR1 is MDHEN, CDR2 SYDVKM. The length of the CDR3 is 14 residues.

This clonotype has a count of ten or more. The chain has TRBV20-1 and TRBJ2-7; TRBD2 might be the D (6 bases). The CDR3 consists of 13 residues. Trimming removed 0 bases from V and 3 bases from J, with 9 bases in between. Germline CDR1 is DFQATT and CDR2 is SNEGSKA (reference sequence). CDR3 DNA: TGCAGTGCTAGAGATATGCGGGACTACGAGCAGTACTTC. Translated, it gives CSARDMRDYEQYF.

This clonotype was detected many times. The chain combines TRBV28 with TRBJ2-2; D may match TRBD1 or TRBD2 (5 bases each). Trimming shortened V by 4 bases and J by 4 bases, and 19 bases separated the two germline ends. The CDR3 has 17 residues. Germline assignment: CDR1 MDHEN and CDR2 SYDVKM. The CDR3 DNA sequence: TGTGCCAGCAGTTCCCTCGACAGATCTGAGGGCACCGGGGAGCTGTTTTTT. This encodes CASSSLDRSEGTGELFF.

Only a few counts were recorded for this clonotype. The chain uses TRBV29-1 and TRBJ2-5, with TRBD2 as a possible D gene (6 bases). Germline V lookup: CDR1 SQVTM, CDR2 ANQGSEA. This CDR3 is 11 amino acids long. V was shortened by 4 bases and J by 5 bases, with 8 bases between the two germline ends. DNA of the CDR3: TGCAGCGTTGCAGGGACTGAGACCCAGTACTTC. It yields the protein CSVAGTETQYF.

A remark on this clonotype: A much larger clone lies one base from this, so it may be a read error. The chain joins TRBV5-1 to TRBJ1-3; D gene unclear. Germline loops: CDR1 SGHRS, CDR2 YFSETQ. The CDR3 sequence is 15 residues long. Trimming left V 4 bases short and J 0 bases short, with 11 bases between. As DNA, the CDR3 is TGCGCCAGCAGCCCATTCGAGGGCTCTGGAAACACCATATATTTT. Amino acids: CASSPFEGSGNTIYF.

This clonotype was seen at least ten times. The chain recombines TRBV28 with TRBJ2-2; 8 nucleotides match TRBD1. V gave up 6 bases and J gave up 6 bases; unmatched junction bases: 18. CDR1 is MDHEN, CDR2 SYDVKM, per germline. This CDR3 spans 18 amino acids. Here the CDR3 DNA reads TGTGCCAGCAGCCCCACCGCCCCAGGGGGCGCGAGTCCCGGGGAGCTGTTTTTT. The encoded protein is CASSPTAPGGASPGELFF. The entire variable domain, with the rest obtained from reference TRBV28 and TRBJ2-2, is as follows: DVKVTQSSRYLVKRTGEKVFLECVQDMDHENMFWYRQDPGLGLRLIYFSYDVKMKEKGDIPEGYSVSREKKERFSLILESASTNQTSMYLCASSPTAPGGASPGELFFGEGSRLTVL.